The next 19 T cell receptor beta chains were all read from a single sample in a study of blood T cell repertoires in COVID-19. Assay: immunoSEQ multiplex PCR; the TCRdb copy retains only in-frame clones and omits some. The table includes more than 70,000 clones, 80% to 95% detected once. Sequenced: peripheral blood. All receptors come from a woman of 80 years or more with acute or convalescent COVID-19.

The genes are TRBV3-1 (or the pseudogene TRBV3-2) and TRBJ1-6, with TRBD1 matching 7 bases. Germline CDR1 reads LGHDT; CDR2 reads YNNKEL (reference sequence). The V and J ends lost 11 bases and 2 bases, in that order; junction bases with no gene match: 6. The CDR3 spans 14 residues. The CDR3 spells CASTGEAYNSPLHF. The CDR3 coding sequence is TGTGCCTCCACAGGGGAGGCCTATAATTCACCCCTCCACTTT.

The chain uses TRBV19 and TRBJ2-7, with unresolved D. The CDR3 has 13 residues. The germline V and J ends were trimmed by 4 bases and 2 bases, with 9 bases remaining between them. CDR1 LNHDA and CDR2 SQIVND come from the germline V gene (reference sequence). In DNA form, the CDR3 reads TGTGCCAGTAGTACTACAGCAACCTACGAGCAGTACTTC. Translation: CASSTTATYEQYF.

The rearrangement uses TRBV11-2 and TRBJ2-5; 10 nucleotides line up with TRBD2. After removal of 5 bases from V and 5 bases from J, the junction contained 11 bases not matched to a gene. Germline loops: CDR1 SGHAT, CDR2 FQNNGV. The CDR3 length is 16 residues. CDR3 residues: CASSPGSGGARETQYF. The CDR3 DNA is TGTGCCAGCAGCCCCGGAAGCGGGGGGGCCAGGGAGACCCAGTACTTC. Filled out from reference TRBV11-2 and TRBJ2-5, the complete variable domain reads EAGVAQSPRYKIIEKRQSVAFWCNPISGHATLYWYQQILGQGPKLLIQFQNNGVVDDSQLPKDRFSAERLKGVDSTLKIQPAKLEDSAVYLCASSPGSGGARETQYFGPGTRLLVL.

The chain joins TRBV6-5 to TRBJ1-1, with 9 bases identical to TRBD1. Germline assignment: CDR1 MNHEY and CDR2 SVGAGI. After removal of 0 bases from V and 4 bases from J, the junction contained 3 bases not matched to a gene. This CDR3 region has 15 residues. DNA for the CDR3: TGTGCCAGCAGTTACTCCACAGGGGGCGGCACTGAAGCTTTCTTT. Translation: CASSYSTGGGTEAFF.

V and J are TRBV2 and TRBJ2-5, with a possible D match to TRBD1 (6 bases). The V end lost 7 bases, the J end lost 1 base, and 10 bases lay between the germline ends. Germline V lookup: CDR1 SNHLY, CDR2 FYNNEI. This CDR3 spans 13 amino acids. As DNA, the CDR3 is TGTGCCAGCAACCGGGACACCCAAGAGACCCAGTACTTC. Translation: CASNRDTQETQYF.

This chain joins TRBV5-1 and TRBJ1-6; 7 bases match TRBD1. V lost 4 bases, J lost 5 bases, and 3 bases stayed unmatched. The CDR3 runs to 14 residues. CDR1 is SGHRS, CDR2 YFSETQ, per germline. In nucleotides, the CDR3 is TGCGCCAGCAGCCCGGGACAGAATAATTCACCCCTCCACTTT. Translating gives CASSPGQNNSPLHF.

This clone was recorded once. This chain joins TRBV18 and TRBJ2-7, with TRBD2 identical over 11 bases. CDR3 length: 15 residues. CDR1 KGHSH and CDR2 LQKENI come from the germline V gene. V was clipped by 3 bases and J by 0 bases; unmatched bases: 1. The chain's CDR3 is CASSPSGGVSYEQYF. The CDR3 coding sequence is TGTGCCAGCTCACCTAGCGGGGGGGTCTCCTACGAGCAGTACTTC. The full variable domain, completed using reference TRBV18 and TRBJ2-7, is NAGVMQNPRHLVRRRGQEARLRCSPMKGHSHVYWYRQLPEEGLKFMVYLQKENIIDESGMPKERFSAEFPKEGPSILRIQQVVRGDSAAYFCASSPSGGVSYEQYFGPGTRLTVT.

The V call is TRBV19, the J call TRBJ2-1; 14 bases fit TRBD2. The length of the CDR3 is 13 residues. Germline V CDR1 and CDR2: LNHDA, SQIVND (reference sequence). V trimming: 10 bases; J trimming: 7 bases; junction bases outside the gene matches: 3. The CDR3 region is CATRLAGGNEQFF. The DNA for the CDR3 is TGTGCCACTAGACTAGCGGGAGGGAATGAGCAGTTCTTC.

The rearrangement joins TRBV5-4 to TRBJ2-5; 8 nucleotides align to TRBD2. The CDR3 spans 14 residues. V shed 0 bases and J 5 bases; nucleotides not matched to a gene: 3. Germline CDR1 SGHNT, CDR2 YYREEE (reference sequence). CDR3 sequence reads: CASSLATGGETQYF. CDR3 DNA: TGTGCCAGCAGCTTGGCCACGGGAGGGGAGACCCAGTACTTC.

The chain uses TRBV5-1 and TRBJ2-7; D is unclear. With 0 bases removed from V and 6 bases from J, the gap between germline ends came to 13 bases. Germline-derived CDR1 and CDR2 are SGHRS and YFSETQ. This CDR3 spans 14 amino acids. The CDR3 loop reads CASSLDGVLGEQYF. The CDR3 nucleotides read TGCGCCAGCAGCTTGGACGGAGTGCTGGGCGAGCAGTACTTC.

The CDR3 loop reads CASSQGVTNTGELFF. CDR3 DNA sequence: TGTGCCAGCAGCCAGGGCGTGACGAACACCGGGGAGCTGTTTTTT. The V and J genes are TRBV7-3 and TRBJ2-2; possibly TRBD1 for D (5 bases). Trimming pared 5 bases from V and 0 bases from J, leaving 10 bases between. Germline V gives CDR1 SGHTA, CDR2 FQGTGA. CDR3 length equals 15 residues.

J is TRBJ2-1 and V is TRBV28; 7 positions agree with TRBD2. V lost 7 bases, J lost 1 base, and 7 bases stayed unmatched. Per the germline V gene, CDR1 is MDHEN and CDR2 is SYDVKM. CDR3 length: 15 residues. The CDR3 loop is CASTRGVESYNEQFF. For the CDR3, the DNA is TGTGCCAGCACCCGGGGGGTGGAGTCCTACAATGAGCAGTTCTTC.

V and J are TRBV2 and TRBJ1-3; D unresolved. This CDR3 contains 15 residues. V shed 7 bases and J shed 0 bases, with 13 bases lying between them. Germline loops: CDR1 SNHLY, CDR2 FYNNEI. CDR3 DNA sequence: TGTGCCAGCACGAGAGAGGTCCTCTCTGGAAACACCATATATTTT. It is translated as CASTREVLSGNTIYF.

This chain connects TRBV18 to TRBJ1-3; D gene uncertain. CDR1 and CDR2 (germline): KGHSH, LQKENI. V gave up 2 bases and J gave up 1 base, with 6 bases separating them. The CDR3 has 14 residues. Here the CDR3 DNA reads TGTGCCAGCTCACCAACGGAGTCTGGAAACACCATATATTTT. This gives the protein CASSPTESGNTIYF.

The chain couples TRBV21-1 to TRBJ2-4; TRBD2, as called in the table, went unchecked against the DNA. TRBV21-1 is shown as a pseudogene. The CDR3 runs to 20 residues. The DNA for the CDR3 is TGTGCCAGCAGCAATGGTGGAGCGGGAGGGCCGAGGAGAACCAAAAACATTCAGTACTTC. Its protein is CASSNGGAGGPRRTKNIQYF.

The chain is built from TRBV28 and TRBJ2-3; D ambiguous. V lost 1 base to trimming and J lost 0 bases, with 11 bases between them. This CDR3 contains 16 residues. Germline V lookup: CDR1 MDHEN, CDR2 SYDVKM. This CDR3 reads CASSLLDTSSTDTQYF. CDR3 bases: TGTGCCAGCAGTTTATTAGACACCTCAAGCACAGATACGCAGTATTTT.

The chain carries TRBV14 and TRBJ1-2; TRBD1 might be the D (6 bases). Germline V CDR1 and CDR2: SGHDN, FVKESK. The CDR3 has 15 residues. V lost 3 bases and J 5 bases, leaving 16 bases between the germline ends. CDR3 in DNA: TGTGCCAGCAGCCACGGTAGAGGGGGGGCTTATGGCTACACCTTC. Translation gives CASSHGRGGAYGYTF.

V usage is TRBV5-1 and J usage is TRBJ1-2; D gene uncertain. V was pared by 4 bases and J by 2 bases, with 9 bases between. The CDR3 has 13 amino acids. In germline, CDR1 is SGHRS, CDR2 YFSETQ. The CDR3 DNA sequence: TGCGCCAGCAGCAAGGAGGCGAACTATGGCTACACCTTC. Residues: CASSKEANYGYTF.

The rearrangement joins TRBV9 to TRBJ2-5; the match to TRBD2 covers 8 bases. This CDR3 spans 17 amino acids. Germline V gives CDR1 SGDLS, CDR2 YYNGEE. Trimming removed 10 bases from V and 0 bases from J; junction bases left unmatched: 17. The CDR3 spells CARRRGAGGQYQETQYF. The CDR3, as DNA: TGTGCCCGCCGCCGGGGGGCGGGGGGCCAGTACCAAGAGACCCAGTACTTC.